This is a list of T cell receptor beta chains from one sample in a study of brain T cells in children with intractable seizures. TCRdb's copy holds only in-frame clones and misses some; the assay was immunoSEQ multiplex PCR. The sample shows 300,000 to 400,000 clones, over 90% of them seen only once. The input for sequencing was peripheral blood, taken less than 6 months after surgery. Receptor source: a boy in the first two years of life with tuberous sclerosis and intractable seizures. The CDR3 runs from the conserved cysteine through the conserved F or W. The D gene is left open where the match is weak. Part of the rows lack a size; the others show once, few, many or a class for expanded clones.

j_gene	d_gene	len	abundance	v_gene	CDR3nt	CDR3aa
TRBJ2-3	-	15	-	TRBV7-9	TGTGCCAGCAGGTCTTCCCGTATCGGCACAGATACGCAGTATTTT	CASRSSRIGTDTQYF
TRBJ2-1	-	12	-	TRBV5-4	TGTGCCAGCAGCTTGGAGGGTCGGAAGCAGTTCTTC	CASSLEGRKQFF
TRBJ2-1	TRBD2	16	once	TRBV24-1	TGTGCCACCAGTGATTCGCGACTAGCTGTCCACAATGAGCAGTTCTTC	CATSDSRLAVHNEQFF
TRBJ2-1	TRBD2	19	-	TRBV15	TGTGCCACCAGCAGAGCCCTTGGGGAGCGGGGTCTCTCCTACAATGAGCAGTTCTTC	CATSRALGERGLSYNEQFF
TRBJ2-1	-	14	-	TRBV29-1	TGCAGCATCCTACAGGTCACCGTATACAATGAGCAGTTCTTC	CSILQVTVYNEQFF
TRBJ2-1	-	13	-	TRBV30	TGTGCCTGGAGTCGGCGGGGAAACAATGAGCAGTTCTTC	CAWSRRGNNEQFF
TRBJ1-4	TRBD1	15	-	TRBV18	TGTGCCAGCTCACCACGTACAGGGGTGGTTGAAAAACTGTTTTTT	CASSPRTGVVEKLFF
TRBJ2-7	-	12	-	TRBV30	TGTGCCTGGAGTGAGGCACCCTACGAGCAGTACTTC	CAWSEAPYEQYF
TRBJ1-2	-	11	-	TRBV20-1	TGCAGTGCCCCGGGCCCTTATGGCTACACCTTC	CSAPGPYGYTF
TRBJ2-7	-	10	-	TRBV12-3/TRBV12-4	TGTGCCAGCAGTTCGCAGGCGGAGCCCTTC	CASSSQAEPF
TRBJ2-1	-	16	-	TRBV19	TGTGCCAGTAATAACATCCTCGGGGGATCCTACAATGAGCAGTTCTTC	CASNNILGGSYNEQFF
TRBJ1-1	-	15	-	TRBV7-9	TGTGCCAGCAGCTTAGCTAACCATTGGGACACTGAAGCTTTCTTT	CASSLANHWDTEAFF
TRBJ2-1	TRBD2	16	-	TRBV11-2	TGTGCCAGCAGCTTAGGTTACCCGGGAGGATACAATGAGCAGTTCTTC	CASSLGYPGGYNEQFF
TRBJ2-1	-	18	-	TRBV3-1/TRBV3-2	TGTGCCAGCAGCCAAGCCTTCGGAGGGTCTCTTCCTTCCAATGAGCAGTTCTTC	CASSQAFGGSLPSNEQFF
TRBJ2-7	TRBD2	16	-	TRBV4-2	TGTGCCAGCAGCCAGTCTTCTAGCGGGAGTTCCTACGAGCAGTACTTC	CASSQSSSGSSYEQYF
TRBJ2-5	TRBD2	16	-	TRBV7-6	TGTGCCAGCAGCCGGATTAGCGGGAGGGCCCAAGAGACCCAGTACTTC	CASSRISGRAQETQYF
TRBJ1-2	-	18	once	TRBV5-1	TGCGCCAGCAGCTTGGGCCCCCCACAGGGATCCGCTAACTATGGCTACACCTTC	CASSLGPPQGSANYGYTF
TRBJ2-7	TRBD2	16	-	TRBV7-8	TGTGCCAGCAGCATGGAAGCGGGAGGGCGTGACTACGAGCAGTACTTC	CASSMEAGGRDYEQYF
TRBJ2-2	TRBD2	18	once	TRBV7-6	TGTGCCAGCAGCCTACTATGGACTAGCGGGGGCAACACCGGGGAGCTGTTTTTT	CASSLLWTSGGNTGELFF
TRBJ1-6	-	16	-	TRBV7-8	TGTGCCAGCAGCTTCTCGACAGAGCTTTATAATTCACCCCTCCACTTT	CASSFSTELYNSPLHF
TRBJ2-7	TRBD1	17	once	TRBV24-1	TGTGCCACCAGTGGGGCCAGTCCGGGACAGGGTTGGTACGAGCAGTACTTC	CATSGASPGQGWYEQYF
TRBJ2-5	-	14	once	TRBV6-5	TGTGCCAGCATGAGACGGACATCCCGGGGGACCCAGTACTTC	CASMRRTSRGTQYF
TRBJ1-1	-	12	-	TRBV7-2	TGTGCCAGCAGCTTTTGGGACCAGCGGGCTTTCTTT	CASSFWDQRAFF
TRBJ1-3	TRBD1	15	-	TRBV5-8	TGTGCCAGCAGCGCGGGACAGGCTGCTGGAAACACCATATATTTT	CASSAGQAAGNTIYF
TRBJ1-6	TRBD1	15	-	TRBV6-5	TGTGCCAGCGGAGAACAGGGGGCGCGGGGTTCACCCCTCCACTTT	CASGEQGARGSPLHF
TRBJ1-5	TRBD1	17	-	TRBV19	TGTGCCAGTAGTCCTGGGACAGTCTTGGGTAGCAATCAGCCCCAGCATTTT	CASSPGTVLGSNQPQHF
TRBJ1-4	TRBD1	15	-	TRBV5-1	TGCGCCAGCAGGTCCTCCACAGGGGGCGGTGAAAAACTGTTTTTT	CASRSSTGGGEKLFF
TRBJ2-7	-	16	-	TRBV4-2	TGTGCCAGCAGCCAAGAATTGTCAGGGAGCTCCTACGAGCAGTACTTC	CASSQELSGSSYEQYF
TRBJ2-1	TRBD1	17	-	TRBV7-6	TGTGCCAGCAGCTACGCGAAGACAGGGGCTCTCTACAATGAGCAGTTCTTC	CASSYAKTGALYNEQFF
TRBJ1-1	-	14	-	TRBV4-1	TGCGCCAGCAGCCAGATTAACCAGAACACTGAAGCTTTCTTT	CASSQINQNTEAFF
TRBJ2-7	-	13	-	TRBV27	TGTGCCAGCAGACCGGCCCCTTCCTACGAGCAGTACTTC	CASRPAPSYEQYF
TRBJ1-3	TRBD1	15	-	TRBV6-5	TGTGCCAGCAGTTACTCGACAGGGGCTGGAAACACCATATATTTT	CASSYSTGAGNTIYF
TRBJ2-7	-	12	-	TRBV6-6	TGTGCCAGCAGACCCGACCACTACGAGCAGTACTTC	CASRPDHYEQYF
TRBJ1-2	TRBD1	13	once	TRBV3-1/TRBV3-2	TGTGCCAGCAGCCGTACAGGGGGTGGTGGCTACACCTTC	CASSRTGGGGYTF
TRBJ1-2	TRBD1	15	few	TRBV4-2	TGTGCCAGCAGCCAAGCTGGACAGGGGGGCTATGGCTACACCTTC	CASSQAGQGGYGYTF
TRBJ1-2	-	15	-	TRBV30	TGTGCCTGGAGTGTGAAAGGGACACGGCCCTATGGCTACACCTTC	CAWSVKGTRPYGYTF
TRBJ1-6	-	15	-	TRBV6-1	TGTGCCAGCAGTGAAGGTACAGTGGTAGGTTTAGCCCTCCACTTT	CASSEGTVVGLALHF
TRBJ1-1	-	15	-	TRBV21-1	TGTGCCAGCAGCCACGTGGGGGAGTCCCACACTGAAGCTTTCTTT	CASSHVGESHTEAFF
TRBJ2-4	-	14	-	TRBV27	TGTGCCAGCAGGGACGCGCACCTCAGTAACATTCAGTACTTC	CASRDAHLSNIQYF
TRBJ2-2	TRBD2	17	-	TRBV4-1	TGCGCCAGCAGCCAATCGGCTAGCGGGACGTTCACCGGGGAGCTGTTTTTT	CASSQSASGTFTGELFF
TRBJ2-7	-	13	-	TRBV2	TGTGCCAGCGGCCGAGACACTTTCCCCGAGCAGTACTTC	CASGRDTFPEQYF
TRBJ2-2	-	13	-	TRBV7-6	TGTGCCAGCAGCTCGCCGAACACCGGGGAGCTGTTTTTT	CASSSPNTGELFF
TRBJ2-7	-	14	-	TRBV5-1	TGCGCCAGCAGCCGGGACAAGCCGGAGTACGAGCAGTACTTC	CASSRDKPEYEQYF
TRBJ2-1	TRBD2	17	-	TRBV7-2	TGTGCCAGCAGCTCGGCCGTCGCGTTAGCGGGAGGGGGTGAGCAGTTCTTC	CASSSAVALAGGGEQFF
TRBJ2-7	TRBD1	17	-	TRBV15	TGTGCCACCAGCAGGGACCTGATTTCTAGACAGGGTACCGAGCAGTACTTC	CATSRDLISRQGTEQYF
TRBJ1-6	-	11	-	TRBV29-1	TGCAGCGTTGAACGCCAGGGAGCCCTCCACTTT	CSVERQGALHF
TRBJ2-3	TRBD2	17	-	TRBV5-1	TGCGCCAGCAGCTTGGATACTAGCGGGAGGGCGGGAGATACGCAGTATTTT	CASSLDTSGRAGDTQYF
TRBJ1-1	-	15	-	TRBV19	TGTGCCAGTACCCCTCTCGGGGACATGAACACTGAAGCTTTCTTT	CASTPLGDMNTEAFF
TRBJ2-3	-	12	-	TRBV27	TGTGCCAGCAGTCCCAGCACAGATACGCAGTATTTT	CASSPSTDTQYF
TRBJ1-2	-	14	-	TRBV5-5	TGTGCCAGCAGCCCGGGTCCTCGCCCCTATGGCTACACCTTC	CASSPGPRPYGYTF
TRBJ1-2	-	11	-	TRBV30	TGTGCCTGGAGTCTAGGGGTAGGCTACACCTTC	CAWSLGVGYTF
TRBJ1-1	TRBD1	16	-	TRBV10-3	TGTGCCATCAGTGAGGTAGGACAGGGGGCGAACACTGAAGCTTTCTTT	CAISEVGQGANTEAFF
TRBJ1-5	TRBD1	14	-	TRBV5-1	TGCGCCAGCAGCTTGGTTGGAGGGGGCAGGCCCCAGCATTTT	CASSLVGGGRPQHF
TRBJ2-2	-	15	-	TRBV4-1	TGCGCCAGCAGCCATGCACAGAAGAACACCGGGGAGCTGTTTTTT	CASSHAQKNTGELFF
TRBJ1-2	TRBD1	13	-	TRBV7-9	TGTGCCAGCAGCACACAGGGGGGCTATGGCTACACCTTC	CASSTQGGYGYTF
TRBJ2-7	-	13	-	TRBV30	TGTGCCTGGAGTGTAGGTGACTCCTACGAGCAGTACTTC	CAWSVGDSYEQYF
TRBJ2-1	-	15	-	TRBV27	TGTGCCAGCAGTTGGGATCCGAGCTCCTACAATGAGCAGTTCTTC	CASSWDPSSYNEQFF